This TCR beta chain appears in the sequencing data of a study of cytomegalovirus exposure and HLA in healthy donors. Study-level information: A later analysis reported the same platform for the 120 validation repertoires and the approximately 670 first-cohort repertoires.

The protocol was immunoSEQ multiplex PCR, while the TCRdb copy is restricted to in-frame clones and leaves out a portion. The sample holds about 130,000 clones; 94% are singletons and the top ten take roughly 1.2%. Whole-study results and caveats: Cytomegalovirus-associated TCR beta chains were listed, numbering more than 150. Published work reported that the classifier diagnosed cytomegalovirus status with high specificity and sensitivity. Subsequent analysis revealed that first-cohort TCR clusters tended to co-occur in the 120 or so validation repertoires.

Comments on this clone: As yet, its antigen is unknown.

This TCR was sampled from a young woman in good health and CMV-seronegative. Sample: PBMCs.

CDR3 protein: CASSMAGPYEQYF. DNA of the CDR3: TGTGCCAGTTCCATGGCAGGGCCCTACGAGCAGTACTTC. The chain combines TRBV19 with TRBJ2-7; possibly TRBD1 for D (5 bases). Germline V gene sequence: CDR1 LNHDA, CDR2 SQIVND (reference sequence). Trimming took 8 bases from V and 2 from J, leaving 13 bases between them. CDR3 length: 13 amino acids.